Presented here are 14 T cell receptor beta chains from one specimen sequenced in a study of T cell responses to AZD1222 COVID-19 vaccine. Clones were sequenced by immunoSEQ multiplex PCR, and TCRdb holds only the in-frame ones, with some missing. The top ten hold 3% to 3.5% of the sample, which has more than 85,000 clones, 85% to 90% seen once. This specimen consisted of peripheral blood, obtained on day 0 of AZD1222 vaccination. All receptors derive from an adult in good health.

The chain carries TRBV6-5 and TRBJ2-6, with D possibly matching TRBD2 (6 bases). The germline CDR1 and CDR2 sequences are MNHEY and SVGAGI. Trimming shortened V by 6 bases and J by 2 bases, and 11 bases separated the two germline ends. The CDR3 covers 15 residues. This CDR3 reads CASRDWRAGANVLTF. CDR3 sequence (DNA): TGTGCCAGCAGGGACTGGAGGGCTGGGGCCAACGTCCTGACTTTC.

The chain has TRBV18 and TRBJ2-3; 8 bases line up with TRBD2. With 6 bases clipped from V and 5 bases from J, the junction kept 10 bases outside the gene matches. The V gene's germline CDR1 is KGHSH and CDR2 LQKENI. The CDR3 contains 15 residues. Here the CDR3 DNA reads TGTGCCAGCTCTCAGGAGCGGGGGACCAAAGATACGCAGTATTTT. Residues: CASSQERGTKDTQYF. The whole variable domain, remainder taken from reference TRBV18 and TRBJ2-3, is NAGVMQNPRHLVRRRGQEARLRCSPMKGHSHVYWYRQLPEEGLKFMVYLQKENIIDESGMPKERFSAEFPKEGPSILRIQQVVRGDSAAYFCASSQERGTKDTQYFGPGTRLTVL.

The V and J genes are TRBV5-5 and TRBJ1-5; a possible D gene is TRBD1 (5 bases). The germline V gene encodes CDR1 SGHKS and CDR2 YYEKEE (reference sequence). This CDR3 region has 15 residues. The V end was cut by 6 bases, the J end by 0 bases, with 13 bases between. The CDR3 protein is CASTPTVNSNQPQHF. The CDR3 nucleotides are TGTGCCAGCACCCCGACAGTTAATAGCAATCAGCCCCAGCATTTT.

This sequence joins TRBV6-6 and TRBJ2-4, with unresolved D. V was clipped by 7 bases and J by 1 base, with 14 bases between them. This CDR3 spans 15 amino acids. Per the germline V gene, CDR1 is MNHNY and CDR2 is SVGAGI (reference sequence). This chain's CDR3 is CASTPSGFAKNIQYF. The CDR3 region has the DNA TGTGCCAGCACTCCTAGTGGGTTCGCCAAAAACATTCAGTACTTC.

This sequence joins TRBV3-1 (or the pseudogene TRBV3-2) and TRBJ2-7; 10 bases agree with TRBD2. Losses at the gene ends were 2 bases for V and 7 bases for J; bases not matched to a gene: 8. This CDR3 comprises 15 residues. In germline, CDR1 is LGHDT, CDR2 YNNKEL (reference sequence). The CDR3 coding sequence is TGTGCCAGCAGCCAACTAGCGGGGGCCTCGGGGGAGCAGTACTTC. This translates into CASSQLAGASGEQYF.

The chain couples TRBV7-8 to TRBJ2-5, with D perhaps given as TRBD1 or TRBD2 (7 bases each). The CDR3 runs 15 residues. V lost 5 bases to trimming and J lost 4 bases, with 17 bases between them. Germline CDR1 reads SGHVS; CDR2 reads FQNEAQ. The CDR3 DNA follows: TGTGCCAGCAGCCCAAATACAGGGGAGGGAGAGACCCAGTACTTC. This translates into CASSPNTGEGETQYF. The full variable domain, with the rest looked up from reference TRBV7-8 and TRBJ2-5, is GAGVSQSPRYKVAKRGQDVALRCDPISGHVSLFWYQQALGQGPEFLTYFQNEAQLDKSGLPSDRFFAERPEGSVSTLKIQRTQQEDSAVYLCASSPNTGEGETQYFGPGTRLLVL.

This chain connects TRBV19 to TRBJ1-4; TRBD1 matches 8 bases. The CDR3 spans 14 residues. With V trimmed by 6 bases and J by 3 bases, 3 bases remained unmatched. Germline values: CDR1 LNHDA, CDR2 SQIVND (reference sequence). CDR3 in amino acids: CASSPDRANEKLFF. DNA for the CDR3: TGTGCCAGTAGCCCGGACAGGGCTAATGAAAAACTGTTTTTT. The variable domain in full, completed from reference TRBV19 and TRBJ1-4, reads DGGITQSPKYLFRKEGQNVTLSCEQNLNHDAMYWYRQDPGQGLRLIYYSQIVNDFQKGDIAEGYSVSREKKESFPLTVTSAQKNPTAFYLCASSPDRANEKLFFGSGTQLSVL.

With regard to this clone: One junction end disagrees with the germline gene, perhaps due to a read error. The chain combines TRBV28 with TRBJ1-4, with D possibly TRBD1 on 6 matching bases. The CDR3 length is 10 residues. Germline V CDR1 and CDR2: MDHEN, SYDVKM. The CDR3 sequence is CASGRDKRFF. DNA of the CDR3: TGTGCCAGCGGGCGGGACAAACGGTTTTTT.

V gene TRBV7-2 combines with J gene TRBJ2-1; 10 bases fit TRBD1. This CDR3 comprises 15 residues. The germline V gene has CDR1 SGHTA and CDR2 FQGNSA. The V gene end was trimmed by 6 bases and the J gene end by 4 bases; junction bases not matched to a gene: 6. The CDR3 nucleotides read TGTGCCAGCAGTTACGACAGGGGGCCGTACAATGAGCAGTTCTTC. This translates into CASSYDRGPYNEQFF.

CDR3 DNA: TGTGCCAGCAGCGTAGGTACTAGCGGGGGGCCATCGGAGACCCAGTACTTC. Translated, it gives CASSVGTSGGPSETQYF. The gene calls are TRBV9 and TRBJ2-5; 12 bases are shared with TRBD2. CDR3 length: 17 amino acids. With V trimmed by 0 bases and J by 5 bases, 8 bases remained unmatched. Germline values: CDR1 SGDLS, CDR2 YYNGEE.

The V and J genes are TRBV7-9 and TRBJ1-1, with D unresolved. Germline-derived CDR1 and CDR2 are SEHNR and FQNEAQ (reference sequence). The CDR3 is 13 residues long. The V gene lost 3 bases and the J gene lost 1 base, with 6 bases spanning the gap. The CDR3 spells CASSFWENTEAFF. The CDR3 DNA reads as TGTGCCAGCAGCTTTTGGGAGAACACTGAAGCTTTCTTT.

The CDR3 coding sequence is TGTGCCACCAGTGACCCCCAGGGTGAAGCTTTCTTT. The encoded protein is CATSDPQGEAFF. The V gene is TRBV24-1, the J gene TRBJ1-1; weak D call: TRBD1 (5 bases). V lost 4 bases, J lost 7 bases, and 9 bases lay in between. Germline V gene data show CDR1 as KGHDR and CDR2 as SFDVKD. The CDR3 has 12 residues.

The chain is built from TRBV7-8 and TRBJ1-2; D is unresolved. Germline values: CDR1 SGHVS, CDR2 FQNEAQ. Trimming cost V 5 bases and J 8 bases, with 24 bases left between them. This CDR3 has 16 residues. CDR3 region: CASSPHGTDPIGGYTF. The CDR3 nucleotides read TGTGCCAGCAGCCCACATGGAACCGACCCCATCGGGGGCTACACCTTC.

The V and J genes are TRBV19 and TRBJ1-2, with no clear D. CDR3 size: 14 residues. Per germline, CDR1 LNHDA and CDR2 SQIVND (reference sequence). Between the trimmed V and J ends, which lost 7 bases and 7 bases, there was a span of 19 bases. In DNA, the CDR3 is TGTGCCAGTACACGTTCAAGGTCCCACAGTGGCTACACCTTC. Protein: CASTRSRSHSGYTF.